The 24 T cell receptor beta chains below were found in one sample sequenced in a study of OX40 agonist ivuxolimab in advanced cancers. Assay used: immunoSEQ multiplex PCR; TCRdb lists only in-frame clones, some missing. The sample contains under 80,000 clones, roughly 84% of which appear only once. The source was CD4+ or CD8+ T cells sorted from blood, collected in a trial of the OX40 agonist ivuxolimab. These receptors all stem from an adult with an advanced solid tumor such as melanoma, head and neck, liver or kidney cancer.

This chain joins TRBV7-2 and TRBJ2-3; 8 bases agree with TRBD2. Germline V gives CDR1 SGHTA, CDR2 FQGNSA. The CDR3 length is 16 residues. The V and J ends lost 5 bases and 1 base, in that order; junction bases with no gene match: 8. As DNA, the CDR3 is TGTGCCAGCAGCCCGGGTCGGCGGGGGGGCACAGATACGCAGTATTTT. Translated, it gives CASSPGRRGGTDTQYF.

The count of this clone is one. The chain couples TRBV4-1 to TRBJ2-7; 8 positions agree with TRBD1. CDR3 length: 13 residues. The germline gives CDR1 MGHRA, CDR2 YSYEKL. J lost 5 bases, V lost 2 bases, and 2 bases had no gene match. CDR3 sequence: CASSQQQGDEQYF. The CDR3 DNA reads as TGCGCCAGCAGCCAACAACAGGGGGACGAGCAGTACTTC.

The chain couples TRBV19 to TRBJ1-6; no firm D call. In germline, CDR1 is LNHDA, CDR2 SQIVND (reference sequence). V was cut by 2 bases and J by 5 bases, with 7 bases left in between. This CDR3 contains 14 residues. The CDR3 DNA is TGTGCCAGTAGTATACGGCCCAATAATTCACCCCTCCACTTT. It specifies CASSIRPNNSPLHF.

The chain is built from TRBV10-3 and TRBJ1-2, with 8 bases aligning to TRBD1. V shed 3 bases and J 3 bases; nucleotides not matched to a gene: 9. There are 16 residues in the CDR3. Per the germline V gene, CDR1 is ENHRY and CDR2 is SYGVKD. The CDR3 is CAISEFPGQAHYGYTF. The CDR3 DNA follows: TGTGCCATCAGTGAATTTCCGGGACAGGCGCACTATGGCTACACCTTC.

This rearrangement joins TRBV27 to TRBJ2-3; D is perhaps TRBD1 (6 bases). The germline V gene has CDR1 MNHEY and CDR2 SMNVEV (reference sequence). CDR3 length equals 15 residues. V was cut by 2 bases and J by 3 bases, with 12 bases left in between. CDR3 amino acids: CASSLGGMETDTQYF. In nucleotides, the CDR3 is TGTGCCAGCAGTTTAGGGGGCATGGAAACAGATACGCAGTATTTT.

The chain is built from TRBV19 and TRBJ1-1; D unclear. The CDR3 loop spans 15 amino acids. Germline-derived CDR1 and CDR2 are LNHDA and SQIVND (reference sequence). The V end was cut by 3 bases, the J end by 0 bases, with 11 bases between. The CDR3 here is CASSIAGSMNTEAFF. DNA of the CDR3: TGTGCCAGTAGTATTGCAGGCTCTATGAACACTGAAGCTTTCTTT.

The CDR3 DNA is TGTGCCAGCAGTTACGAGCAGGGGGGAGGGGATGAGCAGTTCTTC. Protein: CASSYEQGGGDEQFF. The chain is built from TRBV6-5 and TRBJ2-1; possibly TRBD1 or TRBD2 for D (7 bases each). CDR1 is MNHEY, CDR2 SVGAGI, per germline. The CDR3 has 15 amino acids. Trimming took off 2 bases at V and 8 bases at J, with 16 bases between the two ends.

The gene calls are TRBV5-5 and TRBJ1-2, with no clear D. The CDR3 is 15 amino acids. Germline CDR1 SGHKS, CDR2 YYEKEE (reference sequence). Trimming removed 2 bases at V and 2 bases at J, with 13 bases between. The CDR3 DNA is TGTGCCAGCAGCTTTAAGTTCGACGGCAACTATGGCTACACCTTC. Translating it yields CASSFKFDGNYGYTF.

The V call is TRBV7-2, the J call TRBJ2-1, with 9 bases that match TRBD2. Germline trimming cut 7 bases from V and 6 bases from J; bases unmatched to any gene: 7. CDR3 length equals 14 residues. Germline lookup yields CDR1 SGHTA and CDR2 FQGNSA. CDR3 region: CASTVGGGANEQFF. Here the CDR3 DNA reads TGTGCCAGCACCGTCGGCGGGGGGGCCAATGAGCAGTTCTTC.

The V gene is TRBV7-8, the J gene TRBJ2-2; 13 bases align to TRBD2. The junction had 10 bases not matched to a gene; V was cut back by 7 bases and J by 8 bases. CDR3 length: 16 residues. Per germline, CDR1 SGHVS and CDR2 FQNEAQ. CDR3 in amino acids: CASTPRTSGRRGELFF. For the CDR3, the DNA is TGTGCCAGCACCCCACGGACTAGCGGGAGACGGGGGGAGCTGTTTTTT.

This clone was observed a single time. The chain has TRBV7-2 and TRBJ1-5; no firm D call. CDR3 size: 12 residues. V lost 5 bases and J 3 bases, leaving 5 bases between the germline ends. CDR1 is SGHTA and CDR2 is FQGNSA in the germline V gene. CDR3 DNA sequence: TGTGCCAGCAGCGCATACAATCAGCCCCAGCATTTT. Encoded protein: CASSAYNQPQHF.

This chain uses TRBV4-1 with TRBJ2-5, with D possibly called TRBD1 or TRBD2 (5 bases each). V lost 2 bases and J 3 bases, leaving 7 bases between the germline ends. CDR3 length: 13 amino acids. Looked up from germline, CDR1 is MGHRA and CDR2 is YSYEKL. The CDR3 nucleotides read TGCGCCAGCAGCCAATGGGACGAAGAGACCCAGTACTTC. Translation gives CASSQWDEETQYF.

V gene TRBV6-6 combines with J gene TRBJ1-5; no reliable D call. Between the trimmed V and J ends, which lost 4 bases and 0 bases, there was a span of 10 bases. Germline V gives CDR1 MNHNY, CDR2 SVGAGI (reference sequence). The CDR3 is 15 residues long. CDR3 loop: CASSLEWNSNQPQHF. The DNA for the CDR3 is TGTGCCAGCAGTTTGGAATGGAATAGCAATCAGCCCCAGCATTTT.

This clone was observed a few times. V and J are TRBV15 and TRBJ2-3; TRBD2 aligns across 9 bases. CDR3 length: 17 residues. Germline lookup yields CDR1 LNHNV and CDR2 YYDKDF (reference sequence). Trimming removed 1 base from V and 0 bases from J; junction bases left unmatched: 5. CDR3 bases: TGTGCCACCAGCAGAGGTGCGGGAGGGCAAAGCACAGATACGCAGTATTTT. Translation gives CATSRGAGGQSTDTQYF. The complete variable domain, with remaining parts taken from reference TRBV15 and TRBJ2-3, reads DAMVIQNPRYQVTQFGKPVTLSCSQTLNHNVMYWYQQKSSQAPKLLFHYYDKDFNNEADTPDNFQSRRPNTSFCFLDIRSPGLGDTAMYLCATSRGAGGQSTDTQYFGPGTRLTVL.

Details on this clone: The sample contains more than one DNA sequence encoding this CDR3. The chain uses TRBV6-1 and TRBJ1-1; D may be TRBD1 (5 bases). The V gene lost 9 bases and the J gene lost 1 base, with 12 bases spanning the gap. Germline V CDR1 and CDR2: MNHNS, SASEGT. CDR3 size: 13 residues. CDR3 sequence: CASRWGRNTEAFF. Here the CDR3 DNA reads TGTGCCAGTCGTTGGGGACGGAACACTGAAGCTTTCTTT.

V gene TRBV7-2 combines with J gene TRBJ2-5; D possibly corresponds to TRBD1 (6 bases). V was cut by 4 bases and J by 2 bases, with 20 bases left in between. This CDR3 is 17 amino acids long. Germline CDR1 and CDR2: SGHTA and FQGNSA. In DNA form, the CDR3 reads TGTGCCAGCAGCTCCTTTTTGGGGGTGCAGGGGCAAGAGACCCAGTACTTC. Residues: CASSSFLGVQGQETQYF.

The chain combines TRBV5-1 with TRBJ1-3, with D maybe TRBD1 (6 bases). Germline V lookup: CDR1 SGHRS, CDR2 YFSETQ. Trimming removed 0 bases from V and 4 bases from J, with 11 bases in between. The CDR3 consists of 15 residues. CDR3 sequence reads: CASSLEGTWGNTIYF. DNA for the CDR3: TGCGCCAGCAGCTTGGAAGGGACATGGGGAAACACCATATATTTT.

The chain couples TRBV19 to TRBJ2-7; 7 nucleotides match TRBD1. This CDR3 has 14 residues. The germline gives CDR1 LNHDA, CDR2 SQIVND (reference sequence). V was pared by 3 bases and J by 7 bases, with 9 bases of the junction left unmatched. This CDR3 is CASSMSTGSLEQYF. CDR3 nucleotides: TGTGCCAGTAGTATGTCGACAGGGAGTTTGGAGCAGTACTTC.

The V gene is TRBV6-1, the J gene TRBJ1-6; 7 positions agree with TRBD1. Germline loops: CDR1 MNHNS, CDR2 SASEGT. The junction had 9 bases not matched to a gene; V was cut back by 8 bases and J by 5 bases. The CDR3 is 15 amino acids. The CDR3 protein is CASRRPGQNNSPLHF. CDR3 DNA: TGTGCCAGCCGCCGACCGGGACAGAATAATTCACCCCTCCACTTT.

This rearrangement joins TRBV7-8 to TRBJ2-2; a possible D gene is TRBD2 (6 bases). CDR1 and CDR2 from the germline V gene are SGHVS and FQNEAQ. This CDR3 is built from 13 residues. The CDR3 loop reads CASQRANTGELFF. The CDR3 DNA reads as TGTGCGAGCCAGCGGGCAAACACCGGGGAGCTGTTTTTT.

The count of this clone is one. V usage is TRBV5-8 and J usage is TRBJ2-5; 9 bases are shared with TRBD1. The CDR3 runs 16 residues. The germline gives CDR1 SGHTS, CDR2 YDEGEE. J lost 5 bases, V lost 0 bases, and 8 bases had no gene match. This CDR3 reads CASSLAYDRGGETQYF. The CDR3 DNA reads as TGTGCCAGCAGCTTGGCCTACGACAGGGGGGGCGAGACCCAGTACTTC.

This rearrangement joins TRBV29-1 to TRBJ2-3; 8 bases align to TRBD1. V shed 7 bases, J shed 6 bases, and the junction held 9 bases outside the gene matches. This CDR3 is 13 amino acids long. Germline V CDR1 and CDR2: SQVTM, ANQGSEA. The CDR3 is CSGAGGATDTQYF. CDR3 nucleotide sequence: TGCAGCGGAGCAGGGGGCGCCACGGATACGCAGTATTTT.

The chain couples TRBV10-3 to TRBJ1-2, with TRBD1 as a possible D gene (6 bases). Germline loops: CDR1 ENHRY, CDR2 SYGVKD. The CDR3 runs 11 residues. V was trimmed by 8 bases and J by 8 bases, leaving 12 bases between them. Here the CDR3 reads CAISQGKGYTF. In nucleotides, the CDR3 is TGTGCCATCTCGCAGGGGAAAGGCTACACCTTC.

CDR3 in amino acids: CSVGGSFTDTQYF. CDR3 nucleotides: TGCAGCGTTGGGGGGAGTTTCACAGATACGCAGTATTTT. The chain joins TRBV29-1 to TRBJ2-3; D may correspond to TRBD1 or TRBD2 (5 bases each). Deletions cut 4 bases from V and 2 bases from J, with 10 bases between. CDR1 is SQVTM and CDR2 is ANQGSEA in the germline V gene. CDR3 length: 13 residues.